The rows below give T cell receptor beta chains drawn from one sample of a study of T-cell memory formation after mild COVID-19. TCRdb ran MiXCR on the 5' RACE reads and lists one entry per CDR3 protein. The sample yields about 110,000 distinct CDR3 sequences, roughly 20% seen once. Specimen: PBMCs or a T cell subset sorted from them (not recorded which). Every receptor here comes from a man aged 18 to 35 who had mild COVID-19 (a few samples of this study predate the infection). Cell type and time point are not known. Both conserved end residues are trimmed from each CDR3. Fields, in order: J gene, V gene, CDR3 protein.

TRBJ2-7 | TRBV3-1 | ASGEGSYEQY
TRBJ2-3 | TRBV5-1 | ASSLTGASTTSTDTQY
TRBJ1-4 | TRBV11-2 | ASSAYSGAERGKLF
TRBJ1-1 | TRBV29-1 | SVDLVDSNTEAF
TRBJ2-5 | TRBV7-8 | ASSLDQVSETQY
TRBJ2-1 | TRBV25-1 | ASSVTGQVHYNEQF
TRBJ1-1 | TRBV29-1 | SVERNTEAF
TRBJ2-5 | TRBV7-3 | ASSSLGVAEETQY
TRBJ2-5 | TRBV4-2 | ASSQELNRDGRETQY
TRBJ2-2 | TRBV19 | ASRAGELF
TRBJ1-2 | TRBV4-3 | ASSHLKGGYT
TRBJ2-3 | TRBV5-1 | ASSSVGGSTDTQY
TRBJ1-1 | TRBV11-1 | ASSLSRGVDAF
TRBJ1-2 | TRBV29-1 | SVRSAHRYGYT
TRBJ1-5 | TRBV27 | ASSPGRRHQPQH
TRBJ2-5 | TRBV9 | ASSVDRGAQY
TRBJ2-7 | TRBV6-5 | ASSYGQGGYEQY
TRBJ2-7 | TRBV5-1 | ASSLAGLEQY
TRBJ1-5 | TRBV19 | ASSKQGAQPQH
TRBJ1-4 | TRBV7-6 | ASSLGQGYEKLF
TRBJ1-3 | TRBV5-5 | ASSLPGLGDTIY
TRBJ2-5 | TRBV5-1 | ASSLGRNQETQY
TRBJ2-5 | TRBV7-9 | ASSLPQGAEETQY
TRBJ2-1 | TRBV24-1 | ATSDKSGSSYNEQF
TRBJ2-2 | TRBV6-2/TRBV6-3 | ASSYLLPTGTGELF
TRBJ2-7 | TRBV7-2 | ASSQGNEQY
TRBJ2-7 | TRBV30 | AWSVTGNYEQY
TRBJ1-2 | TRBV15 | ATSREGQGEGYT
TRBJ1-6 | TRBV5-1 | ASSLERASPLH
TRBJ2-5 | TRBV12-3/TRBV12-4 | ASSPGRLEETQY
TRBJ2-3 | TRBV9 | ASSPRGVPLGDTQY
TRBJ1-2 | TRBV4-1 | ASSLKAHEGVYGYT
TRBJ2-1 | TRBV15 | ATSRDLFGATGMNHEQF
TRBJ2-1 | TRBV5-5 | ASSSLADEQF
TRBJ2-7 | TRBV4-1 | ASSPGQLDEQY
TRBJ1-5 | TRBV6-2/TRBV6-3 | ASRGEQHRNQPQH
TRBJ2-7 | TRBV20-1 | SASRGRFGLEQY
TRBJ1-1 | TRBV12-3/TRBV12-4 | ASSLATEAF
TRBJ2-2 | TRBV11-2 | ASSLVSRTGSGELF
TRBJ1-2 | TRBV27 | ASSISGLHGYT
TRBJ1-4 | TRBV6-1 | ASNRGTAEKLF
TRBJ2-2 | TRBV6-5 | ASSYSRPGELF
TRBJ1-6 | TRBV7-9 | ASSLPLGFLLH
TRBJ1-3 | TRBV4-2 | ASTLPGNTIY
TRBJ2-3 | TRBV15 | ATSRGHGTDTQY
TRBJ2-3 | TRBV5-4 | ASSFEQGGDTDTQY
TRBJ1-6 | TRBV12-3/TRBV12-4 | ASTNPNSPLH
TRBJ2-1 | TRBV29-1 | SVVGGSYNEQF
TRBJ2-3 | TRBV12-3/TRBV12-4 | ASSFVGRGSTDTQY